This T cell receptor beta chain is drawn from a study of shared clonotypes between healthy human individuals. The table lists this clone with a few counts. The table came from immunoSEQ multiplex PCR; TCRdb's copy has only in-frame clones and leaves some out. The sample comprises over a million clones, around 82% of which are singletons, and 0.61% rests with the top ten. Trimming removed 3 bases at V and 7 bases at J, with 21 bases between. This CDR3 comprises 17 residues. From germline, CDR1 is MDHEN and CDR2 SYDVKM. The origin of this receptor is a man in his late teens or twenties in good health. Some clones in this sample may be carry-over from other donors' samples. The sample was memory CD4+ T cells from PBMCs. Subset defined: CD45RA-negative fraction. The chain employs TRBV28 and TRBJ1-4; a weak D match, TRBD1 (6 bases). The CDR3 spells CASSFQGWGRGPEKLFF. Written as DNA, the CDR3 is TGTGCCAGCAGTTTCCAGGGGTGGGGCCGCGGTCCTGAAAAACTGTTTTTT.